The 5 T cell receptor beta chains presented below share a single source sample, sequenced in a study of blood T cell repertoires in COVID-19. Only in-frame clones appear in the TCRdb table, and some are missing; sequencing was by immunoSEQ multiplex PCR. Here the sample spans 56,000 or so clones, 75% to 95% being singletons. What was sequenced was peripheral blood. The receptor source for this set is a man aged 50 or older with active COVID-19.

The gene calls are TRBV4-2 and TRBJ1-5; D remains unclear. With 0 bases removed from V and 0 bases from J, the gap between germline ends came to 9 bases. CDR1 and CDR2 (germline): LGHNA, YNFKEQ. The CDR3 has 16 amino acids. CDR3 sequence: CASSQEGGYSNQPQHF. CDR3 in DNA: TGTGCCAGCAGCCAAGAAGGAGGTTATAGCAATCAGCCCCAGCATTTT.

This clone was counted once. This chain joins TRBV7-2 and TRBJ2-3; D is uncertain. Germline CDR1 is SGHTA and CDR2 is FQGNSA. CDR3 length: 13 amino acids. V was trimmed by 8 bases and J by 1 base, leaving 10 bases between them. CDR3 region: CASCSERTDTQYF. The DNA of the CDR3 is TGTGCCAGCTGCTCCGAGCGCACAGATACGCAGTATTTT.

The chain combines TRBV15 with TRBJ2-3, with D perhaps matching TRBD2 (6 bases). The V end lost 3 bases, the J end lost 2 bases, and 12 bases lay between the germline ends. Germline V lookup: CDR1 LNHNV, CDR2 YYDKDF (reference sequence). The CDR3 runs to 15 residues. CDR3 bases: TGTGCCACCAGCAGCGTGGCGGGGCTCACAGATACGCAGTATTTT. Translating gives CATSSVAGLTDTQYF.

The CDR3 coding sequence is TGTGCCAGTAGTAATACAGTTCAAGAGACCCAGTACTTC. It is translated as CASSNTVQETQYF. The chain couples TRBV19 to TRBJ2-5; no reliable D call. Germline assignment: CDR1 LNHDA and CDR2 SQIVND (reference sequence). The CDR3 has 13 amino acids. V shed 4 bases and J shed 2 bases, with 8 bases lying between them.

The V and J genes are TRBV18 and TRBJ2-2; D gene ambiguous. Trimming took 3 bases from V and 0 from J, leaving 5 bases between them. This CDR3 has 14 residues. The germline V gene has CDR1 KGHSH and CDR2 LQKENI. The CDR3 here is CASSPSANTGELFF. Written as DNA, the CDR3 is TGTGCCAGCTCACCGTCAGCGAACACCGGGGAGCTGTTTTTT.